This T cell receptor beta chain was observed in a study of OX40 agonist ivuxolimab in advanced cancers. Turning to the overall study: The costimulatory receptor OX40 (CD134) was targeted by ivuxolimab, a fully human IgG2 agonistic monoclonal antibody. Intravenous ivuxolimab was administered to patients every 2 weeks at six dose levels: 0.01, 0.1, 0.3, 1.5, 3 and 10 mg/kg. Of the roughly 51 patients in dose escalation, about 20 had hepatocellular carcinoma, roughly 15 had melanoma, 9 had renal cell carcinoma and 9 had head and neck cancer. A male proportion of roughly 80% and a mean age of 60 years, ranging from 23 to 79, were recorded for the dose-escalation cohort. Patients were allowed to have had prior anti-PD-1, anti-PD-L1 or anti-CTLA-4 therapy, and 30% to 40% of the dose-escalation patients had previously received checkpoint inhibitors. Partial responses occurred in three dose-escalation patients, of whom one had hepatocellular carcinoma and two had cutaneous melanoma. The point of sequencing TCRbeta in the periphery was to test whether ivuxolimab changed TCR sequence diversity and drove clonal T-cell expansion. The paper covers the monotherapy dose-escalation part of the phase I ivuxolimab trial, which included N ≈ 50 patients.

As for this clone: What antigen it recognizes has not been identified. There are no base qualities to consult, and no much larger clone falls within one base.

For sequencing of the TCRbeta CDR3 region, genomic DNA was extracted from the sorted cells. The immunoSEQ Assay was used for sequencing of TCRbeta CDR3 regions. This is the immuneACCESS table as TCRdb keeps it, with only in-frame sequences that have V and J called. A part of the clones is gone; compared with another copy, unresolved V genes explain less than half, and the rest is unexplained. The sample includes about 96,000 clones, with about 80% observed a single time. The ten largest clonotypes hold under 7% of the sample. Patients with a history of autoimmune disease or receiving systemic immunosuppression were excluded from the trial. In every dose cohort, peripheral blood was drawn for TCR sequencing at baseline, cycle 4 day 1, and cycle 7 day 1. Samples came from an open-label, multicenter, first-in-human phase I dose-escalation trial of ivuxolimab. The trial enrolled adults with locally advanced or metastatic head and neck squamous cell, hepatocellular, melanoma or renal cell carcinoma. Before TCR sequencing, CD4+ T cells and CD8+ T cells from peripheral blood were sorted into separate populations.

The CDR3 has 15 amino acids, counting the end cysteine and phenylalanine. Just the 45-base CDR3 DNA is kept, in frame starting at base 1. CDR1 and CDR2 are drawn from the germline V gene (reference sequence): MNHEY, SMNVEV. The junction shows trimming of 2 bases on V and 6 bases on J, plus 13 bases between the germline ends. What the research found in general, with its limitations: At doses of 0.1 to 3.0 mg/kg, clonal expansion of both CD4+ and CD8+ T cells in blood was seen between baseline and week 6. In partial responders in the 0.1-3.0 mg/kg groups, normalized peripheral clonal expansion was found to be among the lowest, especially among CD8+ T cells. After ivuxolimab, CD8+ T cells had more expanded clones than CD4+ T cells on average. The antigen specificity of the clonally expanded peripheral T cells was not determined. Low levels of normalized T-cell clonal expansion were also seen in some patients who did not respond.

The rearrangement joined TRBV27 to TRBJ1-4, and perhaps TRBD1 as D gene, on 6 matching bases. This clonotype was obtained from an adult with an advanced solid tumor such as melanoma, head and neck, liver or kidney cancer. Here the sequenced sample was CD4+ or CD8+ T cells sorted from blood, taken in a trial of the OX40 agonist ivuxolimab. The DNA sequence is TGTGCCAGCAGTTTAAATTGGGGGGCGTATGAAAAACTGTTTTTT. Translated, it reads CASSLNWGAYEKLFF.